Listed below are T cell receptor beta chains from one sample, sequenced in a study of blood T cell repertoires in COVID-19. Clones were read by immunoSEQ multiplex PCR, and TCRdb kept only the in-frame ones, dropping some. The sample records 310,000 or so clones, about 84% being singletons. Material for sequencing was peripheral blood. Source of these receptors: a woman between 50 and 59 years old with acute or convalescent COVID-19. Both conserved end residues are part of each CDR3. The order of the fields is V gene, D gene, J gene, clone size, CDR3 DNA, CDR3 protein. A D gene is named only where the DNA matches it firmly. Size is stated for part of the rows, as once, few or many counts, or as a class when the clone is expanded.

V: TRBV5-1
D: TRBD1
J: TRBJ1-1
size: NA
DNA: TGCGCCAGCAGCTTGGCCCGGACAGGCCGGAACACTGAAGCTTTCTTT
CDR3: CASSLARTGRNTEAFF

V: TRBV12-3/TRBV12-4
D: NA
J: TRBJ2-2
size: NA
DNA: TGTGCCAGCAGTCTCAGGGAAGGCGGGGAGCTGTTTTTT
CDR3: CASSLREGGELFF

V: TRBV7-2
D: TRBD1
J: TRBJ2-7
size: NA
DNA: TGTGCCAGCTTTCTGGGACAGGGATCCTACGAGCAGTACTTC
CDR3: CASFLGQGSYEQYF

V: TRBV19
D: TRBD1
J: TRBJ1-2
size: NA
DNA: TGTGCCAGTATCCCCGGGACAGCCTCCAGCCACTATGGCTACACCTTC
CDR3: CASIPGTASSHYGYTF

V: TRBV6-5
D: TRBD1
J: TRBJ1-2
size: once
DNA: TGTGCCAGCAGAGAGACAGGGAGCAACTATGGCTACACCTTC
CDR3: CASRETGSNYGYTF

V: TRBV27
D: NA
J: TRBJ1-1
size: few
DNA: TGTGCCAGCAGTCCATACGCCGGACAGTTGCTTATGAGTACTGAAGCTTTCTTT
CDR3: CASSPYAGQLLMSTEAFF

V: TRBV7-2
D: NA
J: TRBJ1-1
size: NA
DNA: TGTGCCAGCAGCCAAACTACGACCCACAGGGCTGGGGGGGCTGAAGCTTTCTTT
CDR3: CASSQTTTHRAGGAEAFF

V: TRBV11-1
D: TRBD2
J: TRBJ2-1
size: NA
DNA: TGTGCCAGCAGCTTAGAGGCGGGAGGGTTCCAGTTCTTC
CDR3: CASSLEAGGFQFF

V: TRBV5-3
D: TRBD2
J: TRBJ2-5
size: few
DNA: TGTGCCAGAAGCACGGTCGTGACTAGCGGGAGAAATCAAGAGACCCAGTACTTC
CDR3: CARSTVVTSGRNQETQYF

V: TRBV29-1
D: TRBD1
J: TRBJ2-2
size: NA
DNA: TGCAGCGTCGACGGGACAGGGCCAGCCGGGGAGCTGTTTTTT
CDR3: CSVDGTGPAGELFF

V: TRBV7-9
D: NA
J: TRBJ2-7
size: NA
DNA: TGTGCCAGCAGTTCCTTTTACGAGCAGTACTTC
CDR3: CASSSFYEQYF

V: TRBV5-1
D: NA
J: TRBJ1-6
size: NA
DNA: TGCGCCAGCAGCTTGGATTCAGGGTGGAATTCACCCCTCCACTTT
CDR3: CASSLDSGWNSPLHF

V: TRBV7-2
D: NA
J: TRBJ1-3
size: NA
DNA: TGTGCCAGCAGCTTAGCGGGGGCTCCTGGAAACACCATATATTTT
CDR3: CASSLAGAPGNTIYF

V: TRBV15
D: NA
J: TRBJ1-5
size: once
DNA: TGTGCCACCAGCAGAGAGGACTATAGCAATCAGCCCCAGCATTTT
CDR3: CATSREDYSNQPQHF

V: TRBV7-2
D: TRBD1
J: TRBJ2-1
size: NA
DNA: TGTGCCAGCACCGAGGGGACAGGGGTTCACAATGAGCAGTTCTTC
CDR3: CASTEGTGVHNEQFF

V: TRBV3-1/TRBV3-2
D: NA
J: TRBJ1-3
size: NA
DNA: TGTGCCACCTCTACCATTCTTGGAAACACCATATATTTT
CDR3: CATSTILGNTIYF

V: TRBV7-2
D: TRBD2
J: TRBJ2-1
size: NA
DNA: TGTGCCAGCAGCCAATACCCTAGCGGGAACTCCTACAATGAGCAGTTCTTC
CDR3: CASSQYPSGNSYNEQFF

V: TRBV11-2
D: NA
J: TRBJ1-6
size: NA
DNA: TGTGCCAGCAGCTTCGAGGGCCGGTCACCCCTCCACTTT
CDR3: CASSFEGRSPLHF

V: TRBV5-4
D: TRBD2
J: TRBJ2-1
size: NA
DNA: TGTGCCACCCGAAACCCTAGCGGGAACGACCGTCCCTACAATGAGCAGTTCTTC
CDR3: CATRNPSGNDRPYNEQFF

V: TRBV29-1
D: NA
J: TRBJ1-1
size: NA
DNA: TGCAGCGTGCAACAACGGGACAAAGCTTTCTTT
CDR3: CSVQQRDKAFF

V: TRBV7-3
D: NA
J: TRBJ1-2
size: NA
DNA: TGTGCCAGCAGCGTCGGGATGGGTGGCTACACCTTC
CDR3: CASSVGMGGYTF

V: TRBV4-2
D: NA
J: TRBJ1-1
size: NA
DNA: TGTGCCAGCAGCCCCGGGAGGACTGAAGCTTTCTTT
CDR3: CASSPGRTEAFF

V: TRBV24-1
D: TRBD1
J: TRBJ2-7
size: NA
DNA: TGTGCCACCAGTGATTCCCGACAGGGGGCGAATCGCGAGCAGTACTTC
CDR3: CATSDSRQGANREQYF

V: TRBV7-9
D: NA
J: TRBJ2-1
size: NA
DNA: TGTGCCAGCGACCCCTTGGGGCGAGCCTACAATGAGCAGTTCTTC
CDR3: CASDPLGRAYNEQFF

V: TRBV2
D: NA
J: TRBJ1-1
size: NA
DNA: TGTGCCAGCAGTGTATCGACTTTTAACACTGAAGCTTTCTTT
CDR3: CASSVSTFNTEAFF

V: TRBV18
D: NA
J: TRBJ1-1
size: NA
DNA: TGTGCCAGCTCACCCCGGGCAGGGCCGAACACTGAAGCTTTCTTT
CDR3: CASSPRAGPNTEAFF

V: TRBV7-9
D: TRBD1
J: TRBJ1-1
size: few
DNA: TGTGCCAGCAGCTTATTGGGACAGGGTGCTGAAGCTTTCTTT
CDR3: CASSLLGQGAEAFF

V: TRBV6-5
D: TRBD1
J: TRBJ2-7
size: NA
DNA: TGTGCCAGTAGGGACAGGCGTTACGAGCAGTACTTC
CDR3: CASRDRRYEQYF

V: TRBV7-6
D: TRBD2
J: TRBJ2-3
size: NA
DNA: TGTGCCAGCGCGGGTCTAGCGGGAGCGGATACGCAGTATTTT
CDR3: CASAGLAGADTQYF

V: TRBV5-1
D: NA
J: TRBJ2-7
size: NA
DNA: TGCGCCAGCAGCCCGAGACTAGTTAATGAGCAGTACTTC
CDR3: CASSPRLVNEQYF

V: TRBV28
D: TRBD1
J: TRBJ1-2
size: NA
DNA: TGTGCCAGCAGCCCGGGACAGGGGGCTTATGGCTACACCTTC
CDR3: CASSPGQGAYGYTF

V: TRBV9
D: NA
J: TRBJ1-1
size: NA
DNA: TGTGCCAGCAGCGGTTACGCGGGCACTGAAGCTTTCTTT
CDR3: CASSGYAGTEAFF

V: TRBV7-7
D: NA
J: TRBJ1-1
size: NA
DNA: TGTGCTAGCAGCTTTGGGCCGAGCTCTGAAGCTTTCTTT
CDR3: CASSFGPSSEAFF

V: TRBV3-1/TRBV3-2
D: NA
J: TRBJ2-1
size: NA
DNA: TGTGCCAGCAGCCAAGAACAACCCGCCCTCTCCTACAATGAGCAGTTCTTC
CDR3: CASSQEQPALSYNEQFF

V: TRBV5-8
D: NA
J: TRBJ1-1
size: NA
DNA: TGTGCCAGCAGCGCCCGGGGCAGGGGGAACACTGAAGCTTTCTTT
CDR3: CASSARGRGNTEAFF

V: TRBV19
D: TRBD1
J: TRBJ2-5
size: NA
DNA: TGTGCCAGTCGAACAGGGGCCGGGGAGACCCAGTACTTC
CDR3: CASRTGAGETQYF

V: TRBV25-1
D: NA
J: TRBJ2-1
size: NA
DNA: TGTGCCAGCAGTGATGGCTCGCTCTACAATGAGCAGTTCTTC
CDR3: CASSDGSLYNEQFF

V: TRBV29-1
D: NA
J: TRBJ2-1
size: NA
DNA: TGCAGCGCCTACTTATATTCGGTGAATGAGCAGTTCTTC
CDR3: CSAYLYSVNEQFF

V: TRBV10-3
D: NA
J: TRBJ1-1
size: few
DNA: TGTGCCATCTATCAGACAGGGAACACTGAAGCTTTCTTT
CDR3: CAIYQTGNTEAFF

V: TRBV27
D: TRBD1
J: TRBJ2-3
size: NA
DNA: TGTGCCAGTAGACAGGGGTTCGGCACAGATACGCAGTATTTT
CDR3: CASRQGFGTDTQYF

V: TRBV7-9
D: NA
J: TRBJ1-1
size: once
DNA: TGTGCCAGCAGCCCCCTTGCGGGACGGGTTGAAGCTTTCTTT
CDR3: CASSPLAGRVEAFF

V: TRBV30
D: NA
J: TRBJ2-1
size: NA
DNA: TGTGCCTGGAGTCTGGCCCGCTACAATGAGCAGTTCTTC
CDR3: CAWSLARYNEQFF

V: TRBV6-5
D: TRBD1
J: TRBJ2-3
size: NA
DNA: TGTGCCAGCAGCCACGACAGGGGTGATACGCAGTATTTT
CDR3: CASSHDRGDTQYF

V: TRBV9
D: NA
J: TRBJ2-7
size: NA
DNA: TGTGCCAGCAGCGTAGCCCCGGGACTCCTGCTCCCGTACGAGCAGTACTTC
CDR3: CASSVAPGLLLPYEQYF

V: TRBV6-5
D: NA
J: TRBJ2-7
size: NA
DNA: TGTGCCAGCAGCCGACAGAGCTCCTACGAGCAGTACTTC
CDR3: CASSRQSSYEQYF

V: TRBV10-3
D: NA
J: TRBJ1-5
size: NA
DNA: TGTGCCATCAGTGATGACAGGACATCCTCTCAGCCCCAGCATTTT
CDR3: CAISDDRTSSQPQHF

V: TRBV7-7
D: TRBD2
J: TRBJ2-7
size: NA
DNA: TGTGCTAGCAGCTCCGGCGGGTCGGCGGGAGGCTCCTACGAGCAGTACTTC
CDR3: CASSSGGSAGGSYEQYF